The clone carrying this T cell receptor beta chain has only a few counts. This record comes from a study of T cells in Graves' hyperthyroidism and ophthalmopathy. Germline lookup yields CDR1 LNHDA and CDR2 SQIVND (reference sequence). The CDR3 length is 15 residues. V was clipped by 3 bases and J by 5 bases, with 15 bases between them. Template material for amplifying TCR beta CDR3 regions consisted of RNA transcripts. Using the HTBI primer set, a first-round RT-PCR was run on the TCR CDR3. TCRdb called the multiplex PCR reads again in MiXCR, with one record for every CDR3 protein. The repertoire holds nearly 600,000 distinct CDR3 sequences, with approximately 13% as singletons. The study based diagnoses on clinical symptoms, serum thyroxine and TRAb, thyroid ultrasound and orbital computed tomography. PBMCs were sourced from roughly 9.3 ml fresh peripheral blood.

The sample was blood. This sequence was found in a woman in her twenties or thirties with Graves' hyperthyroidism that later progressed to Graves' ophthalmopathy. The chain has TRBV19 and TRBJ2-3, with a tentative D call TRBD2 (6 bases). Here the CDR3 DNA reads TGTGCCAGTAGTATCGGGACGGCGGGGTTAGATACGCAGTATTTT. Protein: CASSIGTAGLDTQYF.